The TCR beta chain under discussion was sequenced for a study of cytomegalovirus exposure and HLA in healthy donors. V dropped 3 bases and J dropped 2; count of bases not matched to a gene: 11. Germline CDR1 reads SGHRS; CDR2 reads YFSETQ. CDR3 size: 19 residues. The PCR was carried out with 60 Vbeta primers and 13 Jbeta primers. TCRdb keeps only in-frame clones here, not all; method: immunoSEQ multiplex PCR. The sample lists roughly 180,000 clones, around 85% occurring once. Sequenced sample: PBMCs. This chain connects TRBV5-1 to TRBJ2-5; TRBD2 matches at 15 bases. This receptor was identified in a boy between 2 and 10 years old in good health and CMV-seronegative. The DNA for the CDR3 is TGCGCCAGCAGCTACCTCACGGGACTAGCGGGAGGAATACAAGAGACCCAGTACTTC. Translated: CASSYLTGLAGGIQETQYF.